The present T cell receptor beta chain was sequenced within a study of cytomegalovirus exposure and HLA in healthy donors. Germline loops: CDR1 MNHEY, CDR2 SMNVEV (reference sequence). This CDR3 spans 15 amino acids. V gave up 5 bases and J gave up 3 bases; unmatched junction bases: 4. PCR used 60 Vbeta primers and 13 Jbeta primers. Profiled with immunoSEQ multiplex PCR; TCRdb holds only in-frame clones, not every one. This sample has roughly 120,000 clones; approximately 80% occur once, and the top ten carry 10% to 15%. As concerns this clone: Its antigen is unidentified.

Study conclusions and caveats: Later analysis indicated greater clonal expansion among HLA-associated TCR beta chains than among equally common other chains. V- and J-gene trimming in TCR beta was tied to a missense DCLRE1C variant by an analysis performed later. In an earlier analysis, productive rearrangement rates for most beta V segments clustered near 87% or 30%. The study listed 150 to 200 cytomegalovirus-associated TCR beta chains.

The receptor's source is a woman in her forties in good health and CMV-seropositive. The chain carries TRBV27 and TRBJ2-3; 11 bases are a match to TRBD2. The sample comprised PBMCs. CDR3 protein: CASSPRTSGTDTQYF. The CDR3 DNA reads TGTGCCAGCAGTCCGCGGACTAGCGGGACAGATACGCAGTATTTT.